This T cell receptor (beta chain) was documented in a study of cytomegalovirus exposure and HLA in healthy donors. In the PCR, 60 Vbeta and 13 Jbeta primers were used. The protocol was immunoSEQ multiplex PCR, while the TCRdb copy is restricted to in-frame clones and leaves out a portion. The sample has about 120,000 clones, about 59% seen once; the top ten hold 8% to 9.5%. CDR3 length: 17 amino acids. Germline V CDR1 and CDR2: LGHNA, YSLEER. V lost 2 bases and J 7 bases, leaving 21 bases between the germline ends. The sample comprised PBMCs. The chain couples TRBV4-3 to TRBJ2-1, with a tentative D call TRBD1 (6 bases). The sequence derives from a woman between 35 and 50 years old in good health and CMV-seropositive. The CDR3 DNA sequence: TGCGCCAGCAGCCAACGGACCGACAGAGGAGGACAGAATGAGCAGTTCTTC. Its protein is CASSQRTDRGGQNEQFF.